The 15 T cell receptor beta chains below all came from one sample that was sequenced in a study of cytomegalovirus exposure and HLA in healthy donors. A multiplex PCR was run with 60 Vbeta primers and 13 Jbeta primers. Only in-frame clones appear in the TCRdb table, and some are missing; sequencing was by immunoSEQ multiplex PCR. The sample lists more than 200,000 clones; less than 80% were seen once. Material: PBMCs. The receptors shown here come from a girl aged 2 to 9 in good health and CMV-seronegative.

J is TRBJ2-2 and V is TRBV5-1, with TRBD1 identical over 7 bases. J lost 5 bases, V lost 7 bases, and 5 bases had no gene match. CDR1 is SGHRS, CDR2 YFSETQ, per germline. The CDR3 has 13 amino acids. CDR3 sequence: CASRLDRTGELFF. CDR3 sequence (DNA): TGCGCCAGCCGCCTGGACAGGACCGGGGAGCTGTTTTTT.

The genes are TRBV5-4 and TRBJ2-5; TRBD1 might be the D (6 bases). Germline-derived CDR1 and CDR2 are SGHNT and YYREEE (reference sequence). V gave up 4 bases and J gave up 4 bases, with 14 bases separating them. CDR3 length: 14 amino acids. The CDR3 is CASSTQQGGETQYF. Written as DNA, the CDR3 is TGTGCCAGCAGCACCCAACAGGGTGGAGAGACCCAGTACTTC.

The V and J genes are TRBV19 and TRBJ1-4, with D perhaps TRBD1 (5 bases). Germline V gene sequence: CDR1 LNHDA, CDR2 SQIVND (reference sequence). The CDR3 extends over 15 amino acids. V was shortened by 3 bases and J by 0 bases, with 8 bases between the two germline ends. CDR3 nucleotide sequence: TGTGCCAGTAGTATTGGGGCAGCAACTAATGAAAAACTGTTTTTT. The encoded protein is CASSIGAATNEKLFF.

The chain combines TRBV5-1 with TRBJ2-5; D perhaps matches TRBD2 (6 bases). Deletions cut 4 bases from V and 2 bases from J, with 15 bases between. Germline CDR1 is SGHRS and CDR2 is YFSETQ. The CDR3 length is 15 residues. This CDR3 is CASSIDGTLQETQYF. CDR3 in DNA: TGCGCCAGCAGCATCGACGGGACTCTACAAGAGACCCAGTACTTC. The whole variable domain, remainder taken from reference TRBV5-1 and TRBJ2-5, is KAGVTQTPRYLIKTRGQQVTLSCSPISGHRSVSWYQQTPGQGLQFLFEYFSETQRNKGNFPGRFSGRQFSNSRSEMNVSTLELGDSALYLCASSIDGTLQETQYFGPGTRLLVL.

The DNA of the CDR3 is TGTGCCAGCAGTCCTTCTCAGGGCCCCTATGGCTACACCTTC. Its translation: CASSPSQGPYGYTF. The chain links TRBV6-1 to TRBJ1-2; possibly TRBD1 for D (5 bases). Trimming pared 5 bases from V and 4 bases from J, leaving 14 bases between. In germline, CDR1 is MNHNS, CDR2 SASEGT. This CDR3 spans 14 amino acids.

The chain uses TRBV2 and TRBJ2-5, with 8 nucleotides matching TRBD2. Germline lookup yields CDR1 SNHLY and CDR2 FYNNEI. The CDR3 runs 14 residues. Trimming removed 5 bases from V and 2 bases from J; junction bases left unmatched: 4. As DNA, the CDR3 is TGTGCCAGCAGTCTACTAGCGGATCAAGAGACCCAGTACTTC. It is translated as CASSLLADQETQYF.

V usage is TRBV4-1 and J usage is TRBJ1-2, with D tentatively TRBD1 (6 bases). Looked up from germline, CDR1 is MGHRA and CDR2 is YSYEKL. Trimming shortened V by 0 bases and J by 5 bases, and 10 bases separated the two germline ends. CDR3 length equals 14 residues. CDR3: CASSQEGTKYGYTF. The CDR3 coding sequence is TGCGCCAGCAGCCAAGAAGGGACAAAATATGGCTACACCTTC.

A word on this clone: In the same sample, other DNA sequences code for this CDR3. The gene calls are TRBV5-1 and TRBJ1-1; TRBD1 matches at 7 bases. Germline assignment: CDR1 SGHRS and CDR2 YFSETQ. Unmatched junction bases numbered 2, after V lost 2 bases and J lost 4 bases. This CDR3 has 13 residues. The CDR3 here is CASSLGGGTEAFF. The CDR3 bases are TGCGCCAGCAGCTTAGGGGGCGGCACTGAAGCTTTCTTT.

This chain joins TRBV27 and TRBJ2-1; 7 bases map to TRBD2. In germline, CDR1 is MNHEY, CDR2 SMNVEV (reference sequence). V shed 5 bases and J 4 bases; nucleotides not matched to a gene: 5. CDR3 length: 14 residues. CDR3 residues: CASSLGGGYNEQFF. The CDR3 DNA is TGTGCCAGCAGTCTGGGGGGGGGTTACAATGAGCAGTTCTTC.

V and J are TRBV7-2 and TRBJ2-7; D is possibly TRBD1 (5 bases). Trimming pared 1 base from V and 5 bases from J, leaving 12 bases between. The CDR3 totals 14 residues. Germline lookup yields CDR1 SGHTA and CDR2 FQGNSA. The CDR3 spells CASSLDPGIHEQYF. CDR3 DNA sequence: TGTGCCAGCAGCTTAGACCCAGGGATCCACGAGCAGTACTTC.

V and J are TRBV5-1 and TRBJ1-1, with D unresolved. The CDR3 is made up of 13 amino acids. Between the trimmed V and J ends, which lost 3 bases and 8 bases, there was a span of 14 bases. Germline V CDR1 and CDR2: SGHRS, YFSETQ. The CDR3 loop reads CASSSEGSIEAFF. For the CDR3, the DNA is TGCGCCAGCAGCTCCGAGGGCTCTATCGAAGCTTTCTTT.

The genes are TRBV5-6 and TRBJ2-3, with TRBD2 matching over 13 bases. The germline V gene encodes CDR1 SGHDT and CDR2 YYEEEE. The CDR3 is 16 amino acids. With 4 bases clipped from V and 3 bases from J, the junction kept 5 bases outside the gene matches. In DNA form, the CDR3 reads TGTGCCAGCAGCGCGGGACTAGCGGGGAGGACAGATACGCAGTATTTT. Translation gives CASSAGLAGRTDTQYF.

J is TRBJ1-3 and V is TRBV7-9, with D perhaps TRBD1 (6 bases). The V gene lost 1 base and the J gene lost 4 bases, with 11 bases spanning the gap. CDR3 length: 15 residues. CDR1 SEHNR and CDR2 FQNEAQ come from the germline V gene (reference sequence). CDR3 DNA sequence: TGTGCCAGCAGCTTAGTTGGGGGCCTCGGAAACACCATATATTTT. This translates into CASSLVGGLGNTIYF.

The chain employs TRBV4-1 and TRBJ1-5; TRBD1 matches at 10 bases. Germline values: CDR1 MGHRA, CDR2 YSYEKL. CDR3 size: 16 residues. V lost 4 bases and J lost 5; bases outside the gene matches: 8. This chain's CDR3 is CASSLRSGTGDQPQHF. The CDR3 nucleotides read TGCGCCAGCAGCCTACGATCGGGGACAGGGGATCAGCCCCAGCATTTT.

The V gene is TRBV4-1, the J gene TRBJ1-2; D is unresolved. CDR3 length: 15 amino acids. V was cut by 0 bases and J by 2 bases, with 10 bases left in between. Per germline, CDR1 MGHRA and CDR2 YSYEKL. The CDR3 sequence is CASSQETHENYGYTF. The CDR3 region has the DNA TGCGCCAGCAGCCAAGAAACTCACGAGAACTATGGCTACACCTTC.